This TCR beta chain was found in a study of CDR3 diversity in severe acne. TCRdb reprocessed the PCR reads with MiXCR, giving one entry per CDR3 protein. Found here are more than 70,000 distinct CDR3 sequences, 45% to 55% of them singletons; the top ten hold around 10%. Worth noting for this clonotype: A much larger clone is a single base away; this may be a read error.

The source of this sequence is a male donor in good health, serving as a control. What was sequenced was blood.

Here the CDR3 reads CASSFVGEKYGQYF. The CDR3 DNA sequence: TGTGCCAGCAGCTTTGTAGGGGAGAAATACGGGCAGTACTTC. The chain links TRBV7-8 to TRBJ2-7, with D perhaps matching TRBD1 or TRBD2 (5 bases each). The CDR3 has 14 residues. Germline V lookup: CDR1 SGHVS, CDR2 FQNEAQ.